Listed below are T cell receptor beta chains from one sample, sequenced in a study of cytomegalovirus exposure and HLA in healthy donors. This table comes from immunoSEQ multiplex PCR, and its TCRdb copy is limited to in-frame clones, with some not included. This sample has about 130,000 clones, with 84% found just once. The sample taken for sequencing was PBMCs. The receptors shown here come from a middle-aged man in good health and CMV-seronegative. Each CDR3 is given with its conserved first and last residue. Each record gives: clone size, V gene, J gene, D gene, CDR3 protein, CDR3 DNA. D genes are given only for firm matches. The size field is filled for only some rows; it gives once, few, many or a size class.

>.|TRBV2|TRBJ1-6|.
CASSEGQFNSPLHF
TGTGCCAGCAGTGAAGGGCAGTTTAATTCACCCCTCCACTTT
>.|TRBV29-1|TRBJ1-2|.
CSVDLQGNYGYTF
TGCAGCGTCGACCTACAGGGTAACTATGGCTACACCTTC
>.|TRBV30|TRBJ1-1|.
CAWGHQRTEAFF
TGTGCCTGGGGTCACCAGCGTACTGAAGCTTTCTTT
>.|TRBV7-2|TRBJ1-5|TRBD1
CASSGTVGQPQHF
TGTGCCAGCTCCGGGACAGTTGGACAGCCCCAGCATTTT
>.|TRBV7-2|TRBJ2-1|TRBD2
CASSLLNLAGGGEQFF
TGTGCCAGCAGCTTATTGAACCTAGCGGGGGGGGGCGAGCAGTTCTTC
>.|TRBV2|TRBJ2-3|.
CASSEWTITDTQYF
TGTGCCAGCAGTGAGTGGACTATCACAGATACGCAGTATTTT
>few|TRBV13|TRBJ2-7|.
CASSLRDIYYEQYF
TGTGCCAGCAGCCTCCGGGACATCTACTACGAGCAGTACTTC
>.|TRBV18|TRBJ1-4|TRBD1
CASSPGQLATNEKLFF
TGTGCCAGCTCCCCGGGACAGCTTGCAACTAATGAAAAACTGTTTTTT
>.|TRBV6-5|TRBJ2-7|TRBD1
CASSHGTGRGEQYF
TGTGCCAGCAGTCACGGGACAGGGCGAGGAGAGCAGTACTTC
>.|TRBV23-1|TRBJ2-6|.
CASSQSPDSSGANVLTF
TGCGCCAGCAGTCAATCACCAGACAGCTCTGGGGCCAACGTCCTGACTTTC
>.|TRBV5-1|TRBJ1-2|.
CASSLGWSPYGYTF
TGCGCCAGCAGCTTGGGGTGGAGCCCCTATGGCTACACCTTC
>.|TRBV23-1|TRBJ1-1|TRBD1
CASSQSLGTGLVAEAFF
TGCGCCAGCAGTCAATCGTTGGGGACAGGGCTTGTGGCTGAAGCTTTCTTT
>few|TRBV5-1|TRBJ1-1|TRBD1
CASSSPTGGPMNTEAFF
TGCGCCAGCAGCTCCCCCACAGGGGGGCCCATGAACACTGAAGCTTTCTTT
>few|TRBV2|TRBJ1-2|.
CATRSQATNYGYTF
TGTGCCACACGCTCTCAGGCAACTAACTATGGCTACACCTTC
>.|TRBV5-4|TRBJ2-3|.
CASSRGGGSTDTQYF
TGTGCCAGCAGCCGTGGTGGAGGCAGCACAGATACGCAGTATTTT
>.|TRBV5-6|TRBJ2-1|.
CASSSPRQFNRFF
TGTGCCAGCAGCTCTCCACGACAGTTTAATCGGTTCTTC
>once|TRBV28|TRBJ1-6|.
CASSFVRGSSPLHF
TGTGCCAGCAGTTTTGTCCGAGGGAGTTCACCCCTCCACTTT
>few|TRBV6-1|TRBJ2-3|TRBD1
CASFPDRASTDTQYF
TGTGCCAGCTTCCCTGACAGGGCCAGCACAGATACGCAGTATTTT
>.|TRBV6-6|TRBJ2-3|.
CASSTTRGDTQYF
TGTGCCAGCAGTACCACTAGGGGGGATACGCAGTATTTT
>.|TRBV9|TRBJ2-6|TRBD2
CASSHPGGLGANVLTF
TGTGCCAGCAGCCATCCGGGAGGGTTAGGGGCCAACGTCCTGACTTTC
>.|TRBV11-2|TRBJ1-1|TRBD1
CASSPGQGASAFF
TGTGCCAGCAGCCCGGGACAGGGGGCATCAGCTTTCTTT
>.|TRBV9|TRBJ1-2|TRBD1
CASSVDRAEGYTF
TGTGCCAGCAGCGTCGACAGGGCGGAAGGCTACACCTTC